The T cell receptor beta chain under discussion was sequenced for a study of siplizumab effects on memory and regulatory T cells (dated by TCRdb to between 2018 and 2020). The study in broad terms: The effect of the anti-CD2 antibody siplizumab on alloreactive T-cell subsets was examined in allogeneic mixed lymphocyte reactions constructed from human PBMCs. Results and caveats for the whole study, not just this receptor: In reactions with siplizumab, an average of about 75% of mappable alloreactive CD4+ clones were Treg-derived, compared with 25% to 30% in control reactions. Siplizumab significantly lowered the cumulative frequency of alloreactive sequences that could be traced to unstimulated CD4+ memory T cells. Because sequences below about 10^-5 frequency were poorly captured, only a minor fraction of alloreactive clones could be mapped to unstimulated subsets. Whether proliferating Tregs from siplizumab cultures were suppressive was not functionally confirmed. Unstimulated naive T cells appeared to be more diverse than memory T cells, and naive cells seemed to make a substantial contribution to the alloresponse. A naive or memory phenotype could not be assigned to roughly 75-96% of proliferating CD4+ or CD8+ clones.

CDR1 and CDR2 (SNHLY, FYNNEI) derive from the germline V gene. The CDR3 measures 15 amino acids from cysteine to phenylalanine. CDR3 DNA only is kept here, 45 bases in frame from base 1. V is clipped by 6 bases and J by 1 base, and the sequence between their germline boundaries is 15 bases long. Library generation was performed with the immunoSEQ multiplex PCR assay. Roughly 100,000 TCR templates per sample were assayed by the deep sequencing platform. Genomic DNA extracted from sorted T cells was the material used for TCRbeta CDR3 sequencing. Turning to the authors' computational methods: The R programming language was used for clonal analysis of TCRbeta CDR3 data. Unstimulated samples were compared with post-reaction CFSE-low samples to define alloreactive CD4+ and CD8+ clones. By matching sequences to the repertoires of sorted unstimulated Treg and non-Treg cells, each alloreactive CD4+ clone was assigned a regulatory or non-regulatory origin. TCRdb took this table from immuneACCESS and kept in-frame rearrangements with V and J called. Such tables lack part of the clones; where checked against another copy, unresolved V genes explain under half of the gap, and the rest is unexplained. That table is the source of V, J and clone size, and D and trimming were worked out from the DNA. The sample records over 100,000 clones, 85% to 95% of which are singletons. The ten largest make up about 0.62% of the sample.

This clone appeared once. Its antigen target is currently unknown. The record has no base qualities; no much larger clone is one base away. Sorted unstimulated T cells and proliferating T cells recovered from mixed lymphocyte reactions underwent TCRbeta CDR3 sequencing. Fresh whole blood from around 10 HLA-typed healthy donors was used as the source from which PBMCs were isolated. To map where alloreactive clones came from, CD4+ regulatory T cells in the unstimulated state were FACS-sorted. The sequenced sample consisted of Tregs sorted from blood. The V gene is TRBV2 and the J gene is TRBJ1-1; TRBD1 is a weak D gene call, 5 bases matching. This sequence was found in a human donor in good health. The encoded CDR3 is CASRETGTQNTEAFF. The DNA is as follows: TGTGCCAGCAGGGAAACCGGGACTCAGAACACTGAAGCTTTCTTT.